A single sample is the source of the 6 T cell receptor beta chains below, sequenced in a study of T cell changes during pregnancy in multiple sclerosis. Method: immunoSEQ multiplex PCR; TCRdb's copy keeps in-frame clones and lacks some. The sample records approximately 110,000 clones, more than 85% being singletons. The specimen comprised peripheral blood, sampled after pregnancy. The receptors were gathered from a female donor with multiple sclerosis, enrolled in a pregnancy study.

The chain recombines TRBV6-1 with TRBJ2-3, with 11 bases fitting TRBD2. The junction had 2 bases not matched to a gene; V was cut back by 4 bases and J by 2 bases. The germline V gene encodes CDR1 MNHNS and CDR2 SASEGT. The CDR3 has 15 residues. CDR3 in DNA: TGTGCCAGCAGTGCACTAGCGGGAGTCACAGATACGCAGTATTTT. Its translation: CASSALAGVTDTQYF.

The V gene is TRBV15, the J gene TRBJ2-1; D may be TRBD2 (7 bases). Germline-derived CDR1 and CDR2 are LNHNV and YYDKDF (reference sequence). CDR3 length equals 14 residues. V was pared by 6 bases and J by 8 bases, with 17 bases between. The CDR3 loop is CATSSSGGRHEQFF. The CDR3 nucleotides read TGTGCCACCAGTTCCTCGGGGGGCCGCCATGAGCAGTTCTTC.

This sequence joins TRBV2 and TRBJ2-3, with a possible D match to TRBD2 (5 bases). CDR1 and CDR2 from the germline V gene are SNHLY and FYNNEI. V gave up 4 bases and J gave up 0 bases, with 11 bases separating them. The CDR3 sequence is 15 residues long. CDR3 in DNA: TGTGCCAGCAGTGGTGAGGGCCCTAGCACAGATACGCAGTATTTT. It encodes CASSGEGPSTDTQYF.

This sequence joins TRBV15 and TRBJ1-6; perhaps TRBD1 as D (5 bases). The CDR3 is 16 residues long. V lost 0 bases and J 9 bases, leaving 15 bases between the germline ends. The V gene's germline CDR1 is LNHNV and CDR2 YYDKDF (reference sequence). In DNA form, the CDR3 reads TGTGCCACCAGCAGAGATATTTCGGGGGGAGGTTCACCCCTCCACTTT. As protein: CATSRDISGGGSPLHF.

The rearrangement links TRBV5-1 to TRBJ2-5; tentatively, D is TRBD1 (6 bases). The CDR3 contains 13 residues. Germline lookup yields CDR1 SGHRS and CDR2 YFSETQ. V was trimmed by 2 bases and J by 1 base, leaving 6 bases between them. The CDR3 nucleotides are TGCGCCAGCAGCTTACAGGGCCAAGAGACCCAGTACTTC. It translates to CASSLQGQETQYF.

The genes are TRBV6-6 and TRBJ2-7; D gene uncertain. The CDR3 loop spans 11 amino acids. Germline CDR1 MNHNY, CDR2 SVGAGI (reference sequence). Trimming shortened V by 6 bases and J by 4 bases, and 7 bases separated the two germline ends. The CDR3 sequence is CASSLKYEQYF. CDR3 coding DNA: TGTGCCAGCAGCTTAAAATACGAGCAGTACTTC.